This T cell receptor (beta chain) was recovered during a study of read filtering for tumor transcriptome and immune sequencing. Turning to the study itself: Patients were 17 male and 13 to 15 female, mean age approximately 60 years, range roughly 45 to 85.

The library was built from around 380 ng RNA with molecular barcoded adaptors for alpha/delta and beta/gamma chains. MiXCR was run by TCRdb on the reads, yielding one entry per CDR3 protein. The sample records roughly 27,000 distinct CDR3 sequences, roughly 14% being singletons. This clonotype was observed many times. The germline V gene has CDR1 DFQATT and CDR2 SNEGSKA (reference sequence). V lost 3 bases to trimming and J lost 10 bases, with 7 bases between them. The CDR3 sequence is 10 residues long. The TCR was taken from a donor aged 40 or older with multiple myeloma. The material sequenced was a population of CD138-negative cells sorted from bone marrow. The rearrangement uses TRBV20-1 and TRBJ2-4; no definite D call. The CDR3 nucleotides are TGCAGTGCTAGGGCCTGGATTCAGTACTTC. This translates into CSARAWIQYF.